This TCR beta chain was identified during a study of blood T cells in healthy people across ages. Study conclusions and caveats: Conclusively comparing naive with antigen-experienced cells was impossible with unsorted PBMCs.

A second PCR, run for roughly 6 to 11 cycles, used a sample-barcoded 5' primer plus a J-beta primer mix. TCRdb reprocessed the 5' RACE reads via MiXCR and lists one record per CDR3 protein. The sample holds 700,000 to 950,000 distinct CDR3 sequences, 58% seen once. The CDR3 has 13 amino acids. V dropped 5 bases and J dropped 0 bases, with 10 bases sitting between them. The germline V gene encodes CDR1 SQVTM and CDR2 ANQGSEA. This clonotype was counted a few times. Its specificity is not known. The rearrangement joins TRBV29-1 to TRBJ1-2; D unclear. Sequenced sample: blood. The sequence derives from a young man in good health. The CDR3 DNA reads TGCAGCGTTACCGTTTCCCCTAACTATGGCTACACCTTC. It translates to CSVTVSPNYGYTF.